Below are 15 T cell receptor beta chains sequenced from a single sample in a study of blood T cells in healthy people across ages (dated by TCRdb to the mid-2010s). The protocol used for the library was 5' RACE. TCRdb records Illumina HiSeq 2500 as the sequencer. The second PCR ran for roughly 7 to 12 cycles and used a J-beta primer mix along with a sample-barcoded 5' primer. The public reads were reanalyzed by TCRdb: fastp trimming at Q25, MiXCR alignment, in-frame beta chains only. Identical CDR3 protein sequences are pooled into one entry, listed with their most common genes and DNA. The sample table records around 1,700,000 distinct CDR3 sequences; 28% of these occur just once. 7.7% of the sample goes to the ten largest clones. The sequencing input was blood. The source is a woman in her 30s in good health.

To note about this clonotype: Since a much larger clone is just one base distant, this may be a read error. This chain uses TRBV12-3 or TRBV12-4 with TRBJ2-1; 7 bases fit TRBD1. Trimming took 6 bases from V and 4 from J; bases not matched to a gene: 9. CDR3 size: 15 residues. The CDR3 is CASRSGTEVYNEQFF. The DNA of the CDR3 is TGTGCCAGCAGGTCGGGGACAGAGGTTTACAATGAGCAGTTCTTC.

This chain connects TRBV18 to TRBJ2-4; 11 bases are shared with TRBD1. This CDR3 is built from 16 residues. The germline V gene has CDR1 KGHSH and CDR2 LQKENI. V was clipped by 4 bases and J by 6 bases; unmatched bases: 8. In DNA form, the CDR3 reads TGTGCCAGCTCACTTTCTGGACAGGGGGCTCGAAACATTCAGTACTTC. It is translated as CASSLSGQGARNIQYF.

V gene TRBV5-5 combines with J gene TRBJ2-7, with a tentative D call TRBD2 (5 bases). Trimming took 4 bases from V and 9 from J, leaving 17 bases between them. CDR3 size: 13 residues. Germline V gives CDR1 SGHKS, CDR2 YYEKEE (reference sequence). The CDR3 DNA reads as TGTGCCAGCAGCCAGAAGGGAGTGGCCGTGCAGTACTTC. The encoded protein is CASSQKGVAVQYF.

In its sample, this clonotype was seen a few times. This chain connects TRBV7-2 to TRBJ2-1; 12 nucleotides align to TRBD2. Germline CDR1 is SGHTA and CDR2 is FQGNSA. The CDR3 totals 16 residues. J gave up 5 bases and V 5 bases, and 7 bases lay outside the gene matches. In DNA, the CDR3 is TGTGCCAGCAGCCCCCGGGCTAGCGGGAGGGACAATGAGCAGTTCTTC. Translating it yields CASSPRASGRDNEQFF.

A single count supports this clonotype. This chain joins TRBV18 and TRBJ2-2; D not certain. V lost 4 bases to trimming and J lost 5 bases, with 8 bases between them. The germline CDR1 and CDR2 sequences are KGHSH and LQKENI. This CDR3 has 13 residues. CDR3 region: CASSRRVTGELFF. As DNA, the CDR3 is TGTGCCAGCTCACGCCGGGTTACCGGGGAGCTGTTTTTT.

This clonotype came up many times. This chain uses TRBV12-3 or TRBV12-4 with TRBJ1-2; 8 nucleotides match TRBD1. Trimming took 5 bases from V and 4 from J; bases not matched to a gene: 9. CDR3 length: 15 amino acids. The CDR3 reads CASSLNRGTGYGYTF. The CDR3 DNA reads TGTGCCAGCAGTCTCAACAGGGGGACCGGCTATGGCTACACCTTC.

In this sample, this clonotype turned up a few times. The V gene is TRBV19, the J gene TRBJ2-3; the D call may be TRBD1 or TRBD2 (5 bases each). The CDR3 sequence is 14 residues long. Germline CDR1 reads LNHDA; CDR2 reads SQIVND (reference sequence). The ends were cut back, 0 bases at V and 2 bases at J, with 6 bases in the middle. The CDR3 DNA is TGTGCCAGTAGTATAGAGGGGACCACAGATACGCAGTATTTT. Its translation is CASSIEGTTDTQYF.

This clonotype was seen more than once but under ten times. This chain uses TRBV10-1 with TRBJ2-1; D is unclear. Per germline, CDR1 WNHNN and CDR2 SYGVQD (reference sequence). This CDR3 comprises 13 residues. V shed 6 bases and J shed 6 bases, with 12 bases lying between them. CDR3 amino acids: CASSPEPINEQFF. As DNA, the CDR3 is TGCGCCAGCAGCCCAGAACCCATCAATGAGCAGTTCTTC.

This clonotype occurred a few times. This chain joins TRBV20-1 and TRBJ1-1, with 7 bases aligning to TRBD1. Germline values: CDR1 DFQATT, CDR2 SNEGSKA (reference sequence). This CDR3 is built from 13 residues. V dropped 7 bases and J dropped 2; count of bases not matched to a gene: 7. The CDR3 reads CSVEGDSNTEAFF. The CDR3 DNA reads as TGCAGTGTAGAGGGGGACAGTAACACTGAAGCTTTCTTT.

This clonotype occurred a few times. V gene TRBV27 combines with J gene TRBJ1-2, with D hard to call. The CDR3 is 13 residues long. V lost 8 bases and J lost 8, with 18 bases in between. The germline gives CDR1 MNHEY, CDR2 SMNVEV (reference sequence). DNA of the CDR3: TGTGCCAGCGGCCCAACCCAACTGGGAGGCTACACCTTC. Translation: CASGPTQLGGYTF.

This clonotype was counted at least ten times. The V and J genes are TRBV5-1 and TRBJ1-2; no definite D call. This CDR3 spans 14 amino acids. Germline CDR1 is SGHRS and CDR2 is YFSETQ. Trimming stripped 1 base from V and 0 bases from J, with 7 bases between. The CDR3 nucleotides read TGCGCCAGCAGCTTGTCTACACCTAACTATGGCTACACCTTC. Protein product: CASSLSTPNYGYTF.

This clonotype was counted between two and nine times. A much larger clonotype is one base distant, so this may be a read error. The rearrangement uses TRBV6-2 or TRBV6-3 and TRBJ2-1; 9 bases are a match to TRBD1. Per germline, CDR1 MNHEY and CDR2 SVGEGT. The CDR3 contains 15 residues. This chain's CDR3 is CASSPTGGSYNDQFF. CDR3 coding DNA: TGTGCCAGCAGTCCCACAGGGGGCTCCTACAATGATCAGTTCTTC.

This clonotype was counted between two and nine times. The genes are TRBV5-1 and TRBJ1-5; D is uncertain. V shed 0 bases and J shed 6 bases, with 10 bases lying between them. The CDR3 loop spans 14 amino acids. Looked up from germline, CDR1 is SGHRS and CDR2 is YFSETQ. For the CDR3, the DNA is TGCGCCAGCAGCTTGGGGGAGGCGGGTCAGCCCCAGCATTTT. It codes for CASSLGEAGQPQHF.

The sample holds a few counts of this clonotype. The chain carries TRBV24-1 and TRBJ2-1; TRBD2 might be the D (7 bases). Trimming removed 7 bases at V and 4 bases at J, with 16 bases between. CDR3 size: 15 residues. Germline CDR1 KGHDR, CDR2 SFDVKD. The CDR3 DNA is TGTGCCACCAGCTCATTGGCGGGGGCTTACAATGAGCAGTTCTTC. This sequence encodes CATSSLAGAYNEQFF.

This clonotype was counted a few times. V gene TRBV10-2 combines with J gene TRBJ2-2; D may match TRBD1 or TRBD2 (5 bases each). The V gene's germline CDR1 is WSHSY and CDR2 SAAADI. This CDR3 is 12 amino acids long. V was clipped by 4 bases and J by 13 bases, with 13 bases between them. The CDR3 here is CASSVEGTLLFF. The CDR3 bases are TGCGCCAGCAGTGTAGAGGGGACCCTGCTGTTTTTT.